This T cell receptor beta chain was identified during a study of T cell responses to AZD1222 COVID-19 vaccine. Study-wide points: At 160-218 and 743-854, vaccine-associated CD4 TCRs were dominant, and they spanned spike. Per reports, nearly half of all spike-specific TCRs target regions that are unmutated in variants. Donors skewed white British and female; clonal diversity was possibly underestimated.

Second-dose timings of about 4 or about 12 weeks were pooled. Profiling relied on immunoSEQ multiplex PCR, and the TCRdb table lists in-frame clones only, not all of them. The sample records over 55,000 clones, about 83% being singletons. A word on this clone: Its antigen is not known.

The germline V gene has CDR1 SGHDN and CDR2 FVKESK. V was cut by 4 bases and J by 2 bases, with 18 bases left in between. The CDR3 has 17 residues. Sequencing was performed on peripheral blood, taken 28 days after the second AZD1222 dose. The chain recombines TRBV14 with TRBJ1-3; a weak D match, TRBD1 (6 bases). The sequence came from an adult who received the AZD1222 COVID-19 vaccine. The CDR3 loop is CASSRLGTGQAGNTIYF. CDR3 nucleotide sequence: TGTGCCAGCAGCCGCCTAGGAACAGGGCAAGCTGGAAACACCATATATTTT.